These T cell receptor beta chains were read from a single sample in a study of T cells in Graves' hyperthyroidism and ophthalmopathy. Via MiXCR, TCRdb re-called the multiplex PCR reads, giving one row per CDR3 protein. This sample has 660,000 or so distinct CDR3 sequences; approximately 42% occur once, and the top ten carry less than 9%. Sequencing was performed on peripheral blood or thyroid tissue (not recorded which). The origin of the receptors is an adult man with Graves' disease, either hyperthyroidism or ophthalmopathy (not recorded which). CDR3s include the opening cysteine and the closing phenylalanine or tryptophan. The D gene is left open where the match is weak. Rows give clone size only sometimes, using once, few, many, or a class for an expanded clone.

v_gene,j_gene,abundance,d_gene,CDR3aa,CDR3nt
TRBV28,TRBJ1-3,once,NA,CASSLEVGPGNTIYF,TGTGCCAGCAGTTTAGAGGTAGGGCCTGGAAACACCATATATTTT
TRBV5-1,TRBJ1-6,NA,NA,CASSAGVRNDGNSPLHF,TGTGCCAGCAGCGCCGGAGTAAGGAACGACGGTAATTCACCCCTCCACTTT
TRBV24-1,TRBJ2-7,many,TRBD2,CATSPQPRGNSYEQYF,TGTGCCACCTCCCCCCAGCCGCGGGGGAACTCCTACGAGCAGTACTTC
TRBV15,TRBJ1-5,NA,NA,CATSTGQSYSNQPQHF,TGTGCCACCAGCACTGGACAGTCGTATAGCAATCAGCCCCAGCATTTT
TRBV7-9,TRBJ1-4,few,TRBD1,CASSLWTGLNEKLFF,TGTGCCAGCAGCTTATGGACAGGGCTTAATGAAAAACTGTTTTTT
TRBV7-8,TRBJ1-6,many,TRBD1,CASSGYRGTRSPLHF,TGTGCCAGCAGCGGATACAGGGGGACGAGGTCACCCCTCCACTTT
TRBV9,TRBJ1-1,NA,TRBD1,CASSKGTGGMNTEAFF,TGTGCCAGCAGCAAAGGGACAGGAGGGATGAACACTGAAGCTTTCTTT
TRBV20-1,TRBJ1-1,many,TRBD1,CSATSGGTEAFF,TGCAGTGCTACCTCAGGGGGCACTGAAGCTTTCTTT
TRBV7-9,TRBJ2-2,NA,TRBD2,CASSQGTSGRAGELFF,TGTGCCAGCAGCCAGGGGACTAGCGGGAGGGCCGGGGAGCTGTTTTTT
TRBV10-2,TRBJ2-3,few,NA,CASSAGEAGTDTQYF,TGCGCCAGCAGTGCAGGGGAAGCCGGCACAGATACGCAGTATTTT
TRBV19,TRBJ1-1,NA,NA,CASRKMAGSLNTEAFF,TGTGCCAGTAGGAAAATGGCGGGGAGTCTGAACACTGAAGCTTTCTTT
TRBV15,TRBJ1-6,many,TRBD1,CATSSEGQGNSPLHF,TGTGCCACCAGCAGTGAGGGACAGGGAAATTCACCCCTCCACTTT
TRBV20-1,TRBJ1-5,NA,TRBD1,CSARVIEDRGSNQPQHF,TGCAGTGCTAGAGTAATAGAGGACAGGGGGAGCAATCAGCCCCAGCATTTT
TRBV7-6,TRBJ2-7,NA,NA,CASSQDTTYEQYF,TGTGCCAGCAGCCAAGACACTACCTACGAGCAGTACTTC
TRBV10-2,TRBJ2-2,NA,NA,CASFGWGTGELFF,TGCGCCAGCTTCGGTTGGGGAACCGGGGAGCTGTTTTTT
TRBV19,TRBJ1-6,many,NA,CASSIGSSPLHF,TGTGCCAGTAGTATCGGGAGTTCACCCCTCCACTTT
TRBV7-2,TRBJ1-6,many,TRBD1,CASSSSGQGTYNSPLHF,TGTGCCAGCAGCTCCTCGGGACAGGGGACCTATAATTCACCCCTCCACTTT
TRBV9,TRBJ1-1,NA,NA,CASSVDGGKNTEAFF,TGTGCCAGCAGCGTTGACGGGGGTAAGAACACTGAAGCTTTCTTT
TRBV5-1,TRBJ1-1,NA,NA,CASRWDRDAEAFF,TGCGCCAGCAGGTGGGATCGTGACGCTGAAGCTTTCTTT
TRBV7-2,TRBJ2-5,NA,NA,CASFRGLGETQYF,TGTGCCAGCTTTCGGGGGCTAGGGGAGACCCAGTACTTC
TRBV7-9,TRBJ1-2,many,TRBD1,CASSSQGADYGYTF,TGTGCCAGCAGCTCACAGGGGGCGGACTATGGCTACACCTTC
TRBV14,TRBJ1-2,many,NA,CASSQVESGGYTF,TGTGCCAGCAGCCAAGTGGAGAGCGGAGGCTACACCTTC
TRBV13,TRBJ1-2,NA,NA,CASSRAFNYGYTF,TGTGCCAGCAGTAGGGCATTTAACTATGGCTACACCTTC
TRBV29-1,TRBJ1-1,many,NA,CSVEGARGTEAFF,TGCAGCGTTGAGGGGGCGAGGGGAACTGAAGCTTTCTTT
TRBV2,TRBJ1-4,NA,NA,CASSPWGYNEKLFF,TGTGCCAGCAGTCCGTGGGGGTATAATGAAAAACTGTTTTTT
TRBV24-1,TRBJ1-4,NA,NA,CASSDQRGATNEKLFF,TGTGCCAGCAGTGATCAGAGGGGGGCAACTAATGAAAAACTGTTTTTT